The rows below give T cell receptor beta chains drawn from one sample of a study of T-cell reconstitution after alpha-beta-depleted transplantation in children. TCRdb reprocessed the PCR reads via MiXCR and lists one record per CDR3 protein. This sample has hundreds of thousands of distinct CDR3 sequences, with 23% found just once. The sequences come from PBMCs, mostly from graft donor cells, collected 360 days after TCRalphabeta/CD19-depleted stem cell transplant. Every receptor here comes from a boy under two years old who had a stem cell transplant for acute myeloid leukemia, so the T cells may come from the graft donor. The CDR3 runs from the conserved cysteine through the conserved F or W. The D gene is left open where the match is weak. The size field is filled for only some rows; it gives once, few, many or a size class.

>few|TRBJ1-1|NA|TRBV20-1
CSARKLGGTEAFF
TGCAGTGCTAGGAAGCTGGGGGGCACTGAAGCTTTCTTT
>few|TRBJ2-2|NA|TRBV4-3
CTSSQEADTGELFF
TGCACCAGCAGCCAAGAAGCCGACACCGGGGAGCTGTTTTTT
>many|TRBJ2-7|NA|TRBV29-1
CSVERGSSYEQYF
TGCAGCGTTGAGAGGGGAAGCTCCTACGAGCAGTACTTC
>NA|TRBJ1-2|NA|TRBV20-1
CSASYRSYGYTF
TGCAGTGCTAGTTACAGGAGCTATGGCTACACCTTC
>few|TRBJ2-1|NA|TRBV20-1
CSAAKGDRPNEQFF
TGCAGTGCTGCCAAGGGTGACCGCCCCAATGAGCAGTTCTTC
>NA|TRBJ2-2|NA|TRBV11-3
CASSPRLSSGELFF
TGTGCCAGCAGCCCCCGACTAAGCTCCGGGGAGCTGTTTTTT
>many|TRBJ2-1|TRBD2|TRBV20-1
CSAMGPSGGVPSYNEQFF
TGCAGTGCTATGGGTCCTAGCGGGGGGGTTCCCTCCTACAATGAGCAGTTCTTC
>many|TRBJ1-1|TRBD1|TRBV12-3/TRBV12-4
CASGLDRMNTEAFF
TGTGCCAGCGGCTTGGACAGGATGAACACTGAAGCTTTCTTT
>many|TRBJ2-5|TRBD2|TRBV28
CASREGTLRGTQYF
TGTGCCAGCCGGGAGGGGACGTTAAGGGGGACCCAGTACTTC
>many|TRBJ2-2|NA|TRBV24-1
CATSDLSGRELFF
TGTGCCACCAGTGATTTATCGGGGCGGGAGCTGTTTTTT
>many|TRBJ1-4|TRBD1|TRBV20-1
CSASNRGTEKLFF
TGCAGTGCTAGTAACAGGGGAACGGAAAAACTGTTTTTT
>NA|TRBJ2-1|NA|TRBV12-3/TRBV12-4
CASSPNRQRQYNEQFF
TGTGCCAGCAGTCCGAACAGGCAGAGACAGTACAATGAGCAGTTCTTC
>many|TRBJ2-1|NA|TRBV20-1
CSARDPSGGIYNEQFF
TGCAGTGCTAGAGATCCATCCGGGGGTATCTACAATGAGCAGTTCTTC
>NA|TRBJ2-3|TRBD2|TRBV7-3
CASSALAGGGTDTQYF
TGTGCCAGCAGCGCACTAGCGGGGGGGGGCACAGATACGCAGTATTTT
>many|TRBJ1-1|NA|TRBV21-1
CATTRTGREPEAFF
TGTGCCACCACACGGACGGGCAGGGAGCCTGAAGCTTTCTTT